This is a list of T cell receptor beta chains from one sample in a study of post-analysis software for immune sequencing data. TCRdb independently ran MiXCR on the PCR reads; one entry per CDR3 protein. The sample includes about 210,000 distinct CDR3 sequences, roughly 30% seen only once; the top ten take 3% to 4%. Input material: blood. The origin of the receptors is a girl under 18 with multiple sclerosis. The CDR3 runs from the conserved cysteine through the conserved F or W. A D gene is named only where the DNA matches it firmly. Expanded clones get a size class; other rows say once, few or many, or leave the size out.

-,-,TRBJ2-1,TRBV5-1,CASSNTGPTYEQFF,TGCGCCAGCAGCAACACCGGGCCTACCTACGAGCAGTTCTTC
TRBD1,few,TRBJ1-5,TRBV7-3,CASSPPLGDRGPRIGNQPQHF,TGTGCCAGCAGCCCACCCTTAGGGGACAGGGGGCCTCGGATAGGCAATCAGCCCCAGCATTTT
-,many,TRBJ1-2,TRBV20-1,CSANYLRGVGYGYTF,TGCAGTGCCAATTACCTCAGGGGAGTGGGCTATGGCTACACCTTC
-,medium-sized,TRBJ2-7,TRBV7-9,CASSLGAEREQYF,TGTGCCAGCAGCTTAGGTGCAGAGCGCGAGCAGTACTTC
TRBD1,-,TRBJ1-1,TRBV30,CAWQTSDRDNTEAFF,TGTGCCTGGCAAACATCCGACAGGGACAACACTGAAGCTTTCTTT
TRBD1,many,TRBJ1-2,TRBV20-1,CSAETRGFYGYTF,TGCAGTGCCGAGACCAGGGGGTTCTATGGCTACACCTTC
-,-,TRBJ1-1,TRBV18,CASSPGPEWGTEAFF,TGTGCCAGCTCACCAGGGCCAGAATGGGGCACTGAAGCTTTCTTT
-,-,TRBJ2-7,TRBV5-1,CASSPLVRGEQYF,TGCGCCAGCAGTCCCCTAGTACGAGGTGAGCAGTACTTC
-,-,TRBJ1-2,TRBV7-3,CASSLMEPPILNGYTF,TGTGCCAGCAGCTTAATGGAACCACCGATTTTAAATGGCTACACCTTC
-,-,TRBJ2-5,TRBV30,CAWGPGPESETQYF,TGTGCCTGGGGGCCGGGACCCGAGTCGGAGACCCAGTACTTC
-,few,TRBJ2-7,TRBV7-9,CASSLMPGGEQYF,TGTGCCAGCAGCTTGATGCCCGGGGGCGAGCAGTACTTC
-,-,TRBJ1-1,TRBV20-1,CNARDLEHCNTEAFF,TGCAATGCTAGAGACCTCGAGCATTGTAACACTGAAGCTTTCTTT
-,many,TRBJ2-1,TRBV5-1,CASLRSGYNERQFF,TGCGCCAGCCTTAGGAGCGGCTACAATGAGCGGCAGTTCTTC
-,many,TRBJ2-7,TRBV7-2,CASRKGGALAYEQYF,TGTGCCAGCAGAAAGGGGGGGGCTCTCGCCTACGAGCAGTACTTC
-,-,TRBJ2-5,TRBV18,CASSPLGGPLQETQYF,TGTGCCAGCTCACCACTTGGGGGCCCTCTCCAAGAGACCCAGTACTTC
-,many,TRBJ1-5,TRBV2,CASSETRANNQPQHF,TGTGCCAGCAGTGAAACGCGCGCAAACAATCAGCCCCAGCATTTT
TRBD1,-,TRBJ1-2,TRBV28,CASSSQGAAGYTF,TGTGCCAGCAGTTCGCAGGGGGCGGCTGGCTACACCTTC
TRBD2,many,TRBJ2-5,TRBV27,CASSLLAGRQETQYF,TGTGCCAGCAGTTTACTAGCGGGGAGACAAGAGACCCAGTACTTC
TRBD2,many,TRBJ2-1,TRBV28,CASSTTSGGRDEQFF,TGTGCCAGCAGTACGACTAGCGGGGGTCGGGATGAGCAGTTCTTC
-,few,TRBJ2-3,TRBV29-1,CSIEDTQYF,TGCAGTATTGAAGATACGCAGTATTTT
TRBD1,few,TRBJ1-1,TRBV20-1,CSARDPSAGQFLWSNTEAFF,TGCAGTGCTAGAGATCCCTCGGCGGGACAGTTCCTCTGGTCGAACACTGAAGCTTTCTTT
TRBD2,few,TRBJ2-3,TRBV5-1,CASSGLAGLSTDTQYF,TGCGCCAGCAGCGGACTAGCGGGGCTGAGCACAGATACGCAGTATTTT
-,-,TRBJ2-1,TRBV30,CAWSRKGSSNNEQFF,TGTGCCTGGAGTCGGAAAGGATCCTCAAACAATGAGCAGTTCTTC